The 14 T cell receptor beta chains given below trace back to one sample, sequenced in a study of T cell repertoires in cytomegalovirus infection. These TCRs' antigens remain unknown. Each CDR3 protein is one row after TCRdb ran MiXCR on the reads. This sample has some 480,000 distinct CDR3 sequences, with 30% to 40% found just once. The specimen was cultured PBMCs, collected from culture after CMV antigen stimulation. The receptors derive from a human donor in good health (CMV status not recorded). Some clones in this sample may be carry-over from other donors' samples.

This clonotype showed up just once. The CDR3 DNA follows: TGTGCCACCAGCTTAACGGGACAGGGCTGGGTCGAGCAGTACTTC. Its protein product is CATSLTGQGWVEQYF. This chain uses TRBV15 with TRBJ2-7; the match to TRBD1 covers 9 bases. Germline V gene lookup returns CDR1 LNHNV and CDR2 YYDKDF (reference sequence). This CDR3 spans 15 amino acids. V lost 5 bases to trimming and J lost 6 bases; unmatched junction nucleotides: 11.

This chain connects TRBV6-4 to TRBJ2-1; TRBD2 matches 8 bases. The CDR3 is 16 amino acids. V gave up 1 base and J gave up 3 bases; unmatched junction bases: 5. Germline V gene sequence: CDR1 MRHNA, CDR2 SNTAGT. In DNA, the CDR3 is TGTGCCAGCAGTGACTACGGGACTAGGCTCTACAATGAGCAGTTCTTC. Translation gives CASSDYGTRLYNEQFF.

V and J are TRBV6-5 and TRBJ2-1; TRBD2 aligns across 9 bases. Unmatched junction bases numbered 14, after V lost 2 bases and J lost 3 bases. Germline CDR1 and CDR2: MNHEY and SVGAGI. The CDR3 has 19 residues. The CDR3 loop is CASSYRVGLAGTNYNEQFF. CDR3 bases: TGTGCCAGCAGTTACCGGGTGGGGCTAGCGGGAACGAACTACAATGAGCAGTTCTTC.

The chain links TRBV19 to TRBJ1-2; TRBD1 is a possible D gene (6 bases). Germline loops: CDR1 LNHDA, CDR2 SQIVND (reference sequence). This CDR3 spans 15 amino acids. The V gene lost 7 bases and the J gene lost 3 bases, with 18 bases spanning the gap. The CDR3 coding sequence is TGTGCCAGTATCACCGGGACACCCCCTTACTATGGCTACACCTTC. Protein sequence: CASITGTPPYYGYTF.

In this sample, this clonotype turned up many times. The rearrangement uses TRBV20-1 and TRBJ1-5; 10 bases fit TRBD1. J was trimmed by 6 bases and V by 3 bases; bases with no gene match: 11. Germline CDR1 and CDR2: DFQATT and SNEGSKA (reference sequence). There are 16 residues in the CDR3. The CDR3 protein is CSARADRGRESQPQHF. CDR3 DNA sequence: TGCAGTGCTAGGGCAGACAGGGGGCGGGAATCTCAGCCCCAGCATTTT.

The rearrangement links TRBV12-3 or TRBV12-4 to TRBJ1-2; D remains ambiguous. The CDR3 spans 16 residues. V gave up 4 bases and J gave up 6 bases, with 21 bases separating them. The CDR3 DNA reads TGTGCCAGCAGTTCCACAAACCTCGGGAGTAGGGATGGCTACACCTTC. Protein product: CASSSTNLGSRDGYTF.

CDR3 residues: CASSPSSWAEAFF. In DNA, the CDR3 is TGTGCCAGCAGCCCCTCGTCCTGGGCTGAAGCTTTCTTT. This chain joins TRBV7-9 and TRBJ1-1, with unresolved D. Germline V CDR1 and CDR2: SEHNR, FQNEAQ (reference sequence). Trimming removed 5 bases at V and 6 bases at J, with 13 bases between. The CDR3 has 13 amino acids.

This clonotype was detected a few times. This chain links TRBV15 with TRBJ2-5; D is unclear. Per the germline V gene, CDR1 is LNHNV and CDR2 is YYDKDF (reference sequence). The CDR3 length is 15 residues. The ends were cut back, 3 bases at V and 4 bases at J, with 15 bases in the middle. CDR3 sequence reads: CATSRLLGIRETQYF. The DNA of the CDR3 is TGTGCCACCAGCAGGCTCCTGGGCATCCGAGAGACCCAGTACTTC.

The rearrangement uses TRBV2 and TRBJ2-5, with 10 nucleotides matching TRBD2. In germline, CDR1 is SNHLY, CDR2 FYNNEI. V shed 0 bases and J 11 bases; nucleotides not matched to a gene: 9. CDR3 size: 15 residues. CDR3 in DNA: TGTGCCAGCAGTGAAGCGTCTAGCGGGAGAGATTCTCAGTACTTC. It specifies CASSEASSGRDSQYF. The variable domain in full, with the rest retrieved from reference TRBV2 and TRBJ2-5, is EPEVTQTPSHQVTQMGQEVILRCVPISNHLYFYWYRQILGQKVEFLVSFYNNEISEKSEIFDDQFSVERPDGSNFTLKIRSTKLEDSAMYFCASSEASSGRDSQYFGPGTRLLVL.

V is TRBV19 and J is TRBJ1-4, with a tentative D call TRBD1 (5 bases). From germline, CDR1 is LNHDA and CDR2 SQIVND (reference sequence). V was pared by 7 bases and J by 9 bases, with 15 bases between. This CDR3 region has 13 residues. In DNA, the CDR3 is TGTGCCAGTAAGGGGCAGGGTATTCAAAAACTGTTTTTT. It is translated as CASKGQGIQKLFF.

The chain links TRBV12-3 or TRBV12-4 to TRBJ1-6; the D gene is possibly TRBD1 (6 bases). V dropped 6 bases and J dropped 9 bases, with 12 bases sitting between them. The CDR3 spans 13 residues. The CDR3: CASRRVQGSPLHF. CDR3 in DNA: TGTGCCAGCAGACGAGTACAGGGTTCACCCCTCCACTTT.

This clonotype was found many times. This chain links TRBV6-2 or TRBV6-3 with TRBJ2-2; 7 bases are a match to TRBD2. The CDR3 extends over 15 amino acids. Trimming at V came to 5 bases and at J to 1 base, leaving 4 bases not matched to a gene. Germline CDR1 reads MNHEY; CDR2 reads SVGEGT. Here the CDR3 DNA reads TGTGCCAGCAGTACCGGACTAGAGAACACCGGGGAGCTGTTTTTT. Protein product: CASSTGLENTGELFF.

V is TRBV6-8 and J is TRBJ2-1, with D possibly matching TRBD1 (7 bases). This CDR3 has 15 amino acids. V shed 8 bases and J shed 2 bases, with 16 bases lying between them. Germline-derived CDR1 and CDR2 are MNHGY and SAAAGT. The CDR3 DNA sequence: TGTGCCAGCTTTGCCAGGGGGGTAGCCTACAATGAGCAGTTCTTC. Protein product: CASFARGVAYNEQFF.

V gene TRBV6-2 or TRBV6-3 combines with J gene TRBJ2-3; a possible D gene is TRBD2 (6 bases). The germline CDR1 and CDR2 sequences are MNHEY and SVGEGT. The CDR3 extends over 14 amino acids. The V and J ends lost 6 bases and 4 bases respectively, with 14 bases between them. CDR3 nucleotides: TGTGCCAGCAGCGGGACTGCCCAAGCAGATACGCAGTATTTT. Encoded protein: CASSGTAQADTQYF.